Each of the 9 T cell receptor beta chains below was sequenced from the same sample in a study of cytomegalovirus exposure and HLA in healthy donors. In the PCR, 60 Vbeta and 13 Jbeta primers were used. Sequencing was performed with immunoSEQ multiplex PCR; in TCRdb, only in-frame clones are kept and a portion is missing. The table counts fewer than 110,000 clones; approximately 3.7% lies in the top ten. Sequenced input: PBMCs. The receptors here all came from a man between 35 and 55 years old in good health and CMV-seronegative.

This chain connects TRBV5-6 to TRBJ2-3, with TRBD2 matching over 10 bases. The CDR3 covers 17 residues. Germline CDR1 SGHDT, CDR2 YYEEEE. V lost 2 bases and J lost 6; bases outside the gene matches: 12. The CDR3, as DNA: TGTGCCAGCAGCTTCTCACCGGGACTAGCGATTTTTGATACGCAGTATTTT. This codes for CASSFSPGLAIFDTQYF.

The rearrangement uses TRBV6-9 and TRBJ2-1; maybe TRBD2 (6 bases). V was trimmed by 5 bases and J by 0 bases, leaving 14 bases between them. CDR1 is MNHGY, CDR2 SVAAGI, per germline. This CDR3 spans 16 amino acids. CDR3 protein: CASSRVAESSYNEQFF. The CDR3 nucleotides are TGTGCCAGCAGTAGAGTAGCGGAGTCCTCCTACAATGAGCAGTTCTTC.

Of note for this clone: Different DNA sequences within this sample yield the same CDR3. CDR3 nucleotide sequence: TGTGCCACCAGCATTGTCAGGGGGCTGACTGAAGCTTTCTTT. Its translation: CATSIVRGLTEAFF. This chain uses TRBV15 with TRBJ1-1, with 8 positions matching TRBD1. From germline, CDR1 is LNHNV and CDR2 YYDKDF (reference sequence). Trimming removed 4 bases from V and 5 bases from J; junction bases left unmatched: 6. This CDR3 region has 14 residues.

The chain uses TRBV30 and TRBJ2-7; TRBD1 matches at 12 bases. Germline CDR1 and CDR2: GTSNPN and SVGIG (reference sequence). The CDR3 loop spans 14 amino acids. V was clipped by 3 bases and J by 2 bases; unmatched bases: 2. CDR3: CAWRGQGATYEQYF. CDR3 in DNA: TGTGCCTGGAGGGGACAGGGGGCTACCTACGAGCAGTACTTC.

This rearrangement joins TRBV5-1 to TRBJ2-5, with TRBD2 matching 12 bases. This CDR3 spans 17 amino acids. Looked up from germline, CDR1 is SGHRS and CDR2 is YFSETQ. V was pared by 4 bases and J by 5 bases, with 12 bases of the junction left unmatched. The CDR3 nucleotides are TGCGCCAGCAGCGACCTTCTAGCGGGGGGGCCGCGGGAGACCCAGTACTTC. This translates into CASSDLLAGGPRETQYF. Looking up the rest from reference TRBV5-1 and TRBJ2-5 gives the full variable domain: KAGVTQTPRYLIKTRGQQVTLSCSPISGHRSVSWYQQTPGQGLQFLFEYFSETQRNKGNFPGRFSGRQFSNSRSEMNVSTLELGDSALYLCASSDLLAGGPRETQYFGPGTRLLVL.

The chain has TRBV10-2 and TRBJ1-2, with 10 positions matching TRBD1. V was clipped by 3 bases and J by 6 bases; unmatched bases: 7. Germline V CDR1 and CDR2: WSHSY, SAAADI. CDR3 size: 15 residues. In nucleotides, the CDR3 is TGCGCCAGCAGTGACCCCGGGACAGGGGTAGATGGCTACACCTTC. Translated: CASSDPGTGVDGYTF.

The chain employs TRBV6-5 and TRBJ1-6; D ambiguous. CDR1 and CDR2 (germline): MNHEY, SVGAGI. V was pared by 5 bases and J by 7 bases, with 15 bases between. The CDR3 is 15 residues long. The CDR3 DNA reads TGTGCCAGCAGTCTCTCATGGAACGGGAATTCACCCCTCCACTTT. It is translated as CASSLSWNGNSPLHF.

The chain joins TRBV10-3 to TRBJ1-2; 8 bases align to TRBD1. V lost 6 bases to trimming and J lost 7 bases; unmatched junction nucleotides: 4. CDR3 length: 12 residues. Germline-derived CDR1 and CDR2 are ENHRY and SYGVKD. CDR3 protein: CAIRIGQGGYTF. In DNA, the CDR3 is TGTGCCATCAGAATCGGACAGGGTGGCTACACCTTC.

V and J are TRBV5-4 and TRBJ2-7, with 8 bases aligning to TRBD1. CDR3 length equals 14 residues. The V gene's germline CDR1 is SGHNT and CDR2 YYREEE (reference sequence). V trimming: 2 bases; J trimming: 6 bases; junction bases outside the gene matches: 7. CDR3 protein: CASSFTIQGGEQYF. CDR3 in DNA: TGTGCCAGCAGCTTTACAATACAGGGGGGCGAGCAGTACTTC.